The 9 T cell receptor beta chains below come from one sample, sequenced in a study of vaccination effects on CD4 cells after COVID-19. These receptors are not linked to any known antigen. Sequencing used immunoSEQ multiplex PCR; TCRdb keeps in-frame clones, though not all of them. The table records approximately 61,000 clones, about 78% of them present only once. Upon completion of around ten days in culture, CD4+ T cells were isolated. All study participants received two doses of BNT162b2 or mRNA-1273 vaccine. Material: CD4+ T cells from PBMCs cultured without peptide, obtained after COVID-19 vaccination. The origin of the receptors is a human donor who received a COVID-19 vaccine.

This clone has just one count. The chain is built from TRBV6-2 or TRBV6-3 and TRBJ1-2, with D unresolved. Germline values: CDR1 MNHEY, CDR2 SVGEGT. V lost 2 bases, J lost 8 bases, and 18 bases lay in between. This CDR3 comprises 15 residues. The CDR3 sequence: CASSYLNPVTDGYTF. CDR3 nucleotides: TGTGCCAGCAGTTACCTCAACCCGGTAACAGACGGCTACACCTTC.

The chain uses TRBV27 and TRBJ1-5; weak D call: TRBD1 (6 bases). The CDR3 has 14 amino acids. V lost 4 bases and J 6 bases, leaving 13 bases between the germline ends. Germline CDR1 is MNHEY and CDR2 is SMNVEV (reference sequence). The CDR3 spells CASSSPVRGQPQHF. CDR3 DNA sequence: TGTGCCAGCAGTTCGCCTGTCAGGGGTCAGCCCCAGCATTTT.

The chain employs TRBV3-1 (or the pseudogene TRBV3-2) and TRBJ2-5, with D unresolved. The ends were cut back, 3 bases at V and 4 bases at J, with 12 bases in the middle. The CDR3 extends over 14 amino acids. Germline CDR1 is LGHDT and CDR2 is YNNKEL (reference sequence). The CDR3 DNA sequence: TGTGCCAGCAGCCAGGACCCCGTGGGAGAGACCCAGTACTTC. It specifies CASSQDPVGETQYF.

The chain links TRBV2 to TRBJ2-2; 9 bases are shared with TRBD1. Germline V gene lookup returns CDR1 SNHLY and CDR2 FYNNEI. This CDR3 is 15 amino acids long. With V trimmed by 6 bases and J by 4 bases, 6 bases remained unmatched. This CDR3 is CASSAGTGFTGELFF. In DNA, the CDR3 is TGTGCCAGCAGCGCCGGGACAGGGTTCACCGGGGAGCTGTTTTTT.

This chain connects TRBV7-2 to TRBJ2-4; D might be TRBD2 (6 bases). Trimming pared 3 bases from V and 9 bases from J, leaving 18 bases between. Germline assignment: CDR1 SGHTA and CDR2 FQGNSA. CDR3 length: 15 amino acids. CDR3 coding DNA: TGTGCCAGCAGCTTCGGAGAAAGAGGAGGGGTCATTCAGTACTTC. Its protein product is CASSFGERGGVIQYF. Together with reference TRBV7-2 and TRBJ2-4, the CDR3 gives the full variable domain: GAGVSQSPSNKVTEKGKDVELRCDPISGHTALYWYRQSLGQGLEFLIYFQGNSAPDKSGLPSDRFSAERTGGSVSTLTIQRTQQEDSAVYLCASSFGERGGVIQYFGAGTRLSVL.

This rearrangement joins TRBV7-3 to TRBJ2-3, with D perhaps TRBD1 (5 bases). V lost 1 base and J 5 bases, leaving 10 bases between the germline ends. The CDR3 has 14 amino acids. Germline CDR1 SGHTA, CDR2 FQGTGA. The CDR3 protein is CASSLRSGRDTQYF. The DNA for the CDR3 is TGTGCCAGCAGCTTAAGGTCAGGGCGAGATACGCAGTATTTT.

The rearrangement uses TRBV19 and TRBJ2-6; 7 bases fit TRBD1. The length of the CDR3 is 18 residues. Germline V gene sequence: CDR1 LNHDA, CDR2 SQIVND (reference sequence). Germline trimming cut 2 bases from V and 2 bases from J; bases unmatched to any gene: 9. CDR3 residues: CASSIYTGVRPGANVLTF. DNA of the CDR3: TGTGCCAGTAGTATATACACAGGGGTACGACCTGGGGCCAACGTCCTGACTTTC.

The genes are TRBV10-3 and TRBJ2-2; 8 bases are shared with TRBD2. The ends lost 5 bases at V and 7 bases at J; junction bases unmatched: 9. CDR1 and CDR2 from the germline V gene are ENHRY and SYGVKD. This CDR3 is built from 15 residues. CDR3 DNA: TGTGCCATCAGTCCCTCGGGGGGGGAAGGCGGGGAGCTGTTTTTT. Protein product: CAISPSGGEGGELFF.

The table lists this clone with a count of one. The chain carries TRBV19 and TRBJ1-2; D remains unclear. This CDR3 region has 15 residues. CDR1 is LNHDA, CDR2 SQIVND, per germline (reference sequence). V dropped 3 bases and J dropped 4 bases, with 15 bases sitting between them. CDR3 loop: CASSIDGRNFYGYTF. Here the CDR3 DNA reads TGTGCCAGTAGTATTGACGGAAGAAACTTCTATGGCTACACCTTC.